This TCR beta chain was recorded in a study of OX40 agonist ivuxolimab in advanced cancers. Study summary: Given to patients was ivuxolimab, an agonistic anti-OX40 (CD134) antibody. Study-wide results and caveats: Blood T cells, both CD4+ and CD8+, expanded clonally by week 6 at 0.1 to 3.0 mg/kg.

The CDR3 runs to 12 residues. From germline, CDR1 is MNHNS and CDR2 SASEGT. Trimming took off 8 bases at V and 5 bases at J, with 12 bases between the two ends. As regards this clone: Its target is not known.

The method was immunoSEQ multiplex PCR; TCRdb's version includes in-frame clones alone and lacks a portion of them. The data hold 82,000 or so clones, with over 85% observed a single time. The chain has TRBV6-1 and TRBJ2-5, with D tentatively TRBD2 (6 bases). The material was CD4+ or CD8+ T cells sorted from blood, obtained in a trial of the OX40 agonist ivuxolimab. The sequence was obtained from an adult with an advanced solid tumor such as melanoma, head and neck, liver or kidney cancer. This CDR3 reads CASGGLGETQYF. For the CDR3, the DNA is TGTGCCAGCGGGGGGTTGGGGGAGACCCAGTACTTC.